The 19 T cell receptor beta chains in this list originate from one sample, sequenced in a study of blood T cell repertoires in COVID-19. Generated by immunoSEQ multiplex PCR, the TCRdb table keeps only in-frame clones and is missing some. The table has about 98,000 clones, about 80% seen once. The specimen sequenced was peripheral blood. The receptors were sampled from a man in his 60s with acute or convalescent COVID-19.

The gene calls are TRBV3-1 (or the pseudogene TRBV3-2) and TRBJ2-1, with TRBD1 matching over 7 bases. CDR1 is LGHDT and CDR2 is YNNKEL in the germline V gene (reference sequence). The trim removed 2 bases at V and 7 bases at J, leaving 5 bases unmatched. The CDR3 has 14 amino acids. The CDR3 DNA follows: TGTGCCAGCAGCCAAAGTACAGGGGAAAATGAGCAGTTCTTC. Protein sequence: CASSQSTGENEQFF.

There are a few counts of this clone. V gene TRBV5-6 combines with J gene TRBJ1-5, with 9 bases lining up with TRBD1. The J segment lost 0 bases and the V segment lost 4 bases, leaving 5 bases of the junction unmatched. This CDR3 has 16 residues. Germline V gives CDR1 SGHDT, CDR2 YYEEEE. Here the CDR3 reads CASSDRGANSNQPQHF. The CDR3 DNA reads as TGTGCCAGCAGCGACAGGGGGGCTAATAGCAATCAGCCCCAGCATTTT. Looking up the rest from reference TRBV5-6 and TRBJ1-5 gives the full variable domain: DAGVTQSPTHLIKTRGQQVTLRCSPKSGHDTVSWYQQALGQGPQFIFQYYEEEERQRGNFPDRFSGHQFPNYSSELNVNALLLGDSALYLCASSDRGANSNQPQHFGDGTRLSIL.

This CDR3 reads CASSVASSPTSTRYNEQFF. As DNA, the CDR3 is TGTGCCAGCAGCGTAGCATCCTCACCCACTAGCACCCGCTACAATGAGCAGTTCTTC. The chain uses TRBV9 and TRBJ2-1, with a weak D call TRBD2 (6 bases). The CDR3 totals 19 residues. Germline CDR1 is SGDLS and CDR2 is YYNGEE. V lost 0 bases and J 3 bases, leaving 22 bases between the germline ends.

J is TRBJ1-2 and V is TRBV6-6; unclear D gene. Deletions cut 5 bases from V and 1 base from J, with 11 bases between. The CDR3 is made up of 14 amino acids. The germline V gene has CDR1 MNHNY and CDR2 SVGAGI (reference sequence). CDR3 DNA sequence: TGTGCCAGCAGTATCAACTTTAATAACTATGGCTACACCTTC. Translation: CASSINFNNYGYTF.

The chain couples TRBV9 to TRBJ1-2, with D possibly matching TRBD1 (6 bases). Germline lookup yields CDR1 SGDLS and CDR2 YYNGEE. This CDR3 region has 15 residues. V was clipped by 3 bases and J by 8 bases, with 20 bases between them. The CDR3 protein is CASSALPNRARGYTF. CDR3 in DNA: TGTGCCAGCAGCGCACTTCCTAACAGGGCTCGAGGCTACACCTTC.

The V and J genes are TRBV30 and TRBJ1-1; TRBD1 matches 7 bases. CDR3 size: 13 residues. The junction had 4 bases not matched to a gene; V was cut back by 5 bases and J by 1 base. The germline gives CDR1 GTSNPN, CDR2 SVGIG (reference sequence). CDR3 protein: CAWEGGTNTEAFF. The CDR3 DNA is TGTGCCTGGGAAGGGGGCACGAACACTGAAGCTTTCTTT.

This clone was counted a single time. The rearrangement uses TRBV5-1 and TRBJ2-5; D gene unclear. Germline loops: CDR1 SGHRS, CDR2 YFSETQ. The germline V and J ends were trimmed by 2 bases and 2 bases, with 4 bases remaining between them. The CDR3 runs 12 residues. The CDR3 sequence is CASSLAQETQYF. In nucleotides, the CDR3 is TGCGCCAGCAGCTTAGCGCAAGAGACCCAGTACTTC. Drawing the rest from reference TRBV5-1 and TRBJ2-5, the complete variable domain is KAGVTQTPRYLIKTRGQQVTLSCSPISGHRSVSWYQQTPGQGLQFLFEYFSETQRNKGNFPGRFSGRQFSNSRSEMNVSTLELGDSALYLCASSLAQETQYFGPGTRLLVL.

The chain recombines TRBV6-2 or TRBV6-3 with TRBJ1-1; 7 bases are a match to TRBD1. The CDR3 extends over 14 amino acids. Losses at the gene ends were 5 bases for V and 4 bases for J; bases not matched to a gene: 7. The germline gives CDR1 MNHEY, CDR2 SVGEGT. The CDR3 loop is CASSVGQQFTEAFF. DNA of the CDR3: TGTGCCAGCAGTGTGGGACAGCAGTTCACTGAAGCTTTCTTT.

This chain links TRBV19 with TRBJ2-1; D not certain. Per germline, CDR1 LNHDA and CDR2 SQIVND (reference sequence). This CDR3 contains 12 residues. Trimming took 5 bases from V and 7 from J, leaving 9 bases between them. The CDR3 loop is CASSGGGNEQFF. CDR3 DNA: TGTGCCAGTAGTGGCGGTGGGAATGAGCAGTTCTTC.

The chain is built from TRBV11-3 and TRBJ2-3; 7 bases line up with TRBD1. Germline V gene lookup returns CDR1 SGHNT and CDR2 YENEEA. The CDR3 is 16 amino acids. The ends lost 3 bases at V and 2 bases at J; junction bases unmatched: 8. Written as DNA, the CDR3 is TGTGCCAGCAGCTTTTTCTCGGACAGGCCCACAGATACGCAGTATTTT. It is translated as CASSFFSDRPTDTQYF.

V usage is TRBV4-2 and J usage is TRBJ2-1, with TRBD2 as a possible D gene (5 bases). CDR3 size: 16 residues. Trimming pared 0 bases from V and 1 base from J, leaving 10 bases between. The V gene's germline CDR1 is LGHNA and CDR2 YNFKEQ. The CDR3 coding sequence is TGTGCCAGCAGCCAAGAGGCGGGCGGGTCCTACAATGAGCAGTTCTTC. This translates into CASSQEAGGSYNEQFF.

This chain joins TRBV5-4 and TRBJ2-1; 9 nucleotides line up with TRBD1. The CDR3 totals 14 residues. Germline V gene sequence: CDR1 SGHNT, CDR2 YYREEE (reference sequence). The V and J ends lost 5 bases and 8 bases, in that order; junction bases with no gene match: 8. This CDR3 reads CASRSGQGWHEQFF. Here the CDR3 DNA reads TGTGCCAGCAGATCCGGACAGGGGTGGCATGAGCAGTTCTTC. The whole variable domain, filled in from reference TRBV5-4 and TRBJ2-1, reads ETGVTQSPTHLIKTRGQQVTLRCSSQSGHNTVSWYQQALGQGPQFIFQYYREEENGRGNFPPRFSGLQFPNYSSELNVNALELDDSALYLCASRSGQGWHEQFFGPGTRLTVL.

The rearrangement uses TRBV5-1 and TRBJ2-3, with TRBD1 matching over 7 bases. The CDR3 has 14 residues. CDR1 and CDR2 (germline): SGHRS, YFSETQ. Germline trimming cut 2 bases from V and 4 bases from J; bases unmatched to any gene: 4. CDR3 residues: CASSLQGPPDTQYF. The CDR3 bases are TGCGCCAGCAGCTTACAGGGGCCTCCAGATACGCAGTATTTT.

The chain links TRBV5-8 to TRBJ1-5; 7 nucleotides line up with TRBD1. V gave up 2 bases and J gave up 2 bases; unmatched junction bases: 13. CDR1 is SGHTS, CDR2 YDEGEE, per germline. This CDR3 has 18 residues. The CDR3 spells CASSLGRTGRGGNQPQHF. CDR3 coding DNA: TGTGCCAGCAGCTTAGGTAGGACAGGCAGAGGGGGCAATCAGCCCCAGCATTTT.

This sequence joins TRBV11-3 and TRBJ2-1, with 10 bases matching TRBD2. The V gene's germline CDR1 is SGHNT and CDR2 YENEEA. The trim removed 2 bases at V and 9 bases at J, leaving 4 bases unmatched. This CDR3 contains 14 residues. The CDR3 DNA sequence: TGTGCCAGCAGCTTACTAGCGGGAGATAGTGAGCAGTTCTTC. Its protein product is CASSLLAGDSEQFF.

The rearrangement links TRBV1 to TRBJ2-2; TRBD2 is taken as the D call from the table, unchecked against the DNA. TRBV1 is a pseudogene segment. This CDR3 contains 17 residues. The CDR3 sequence is CTSSRRGLAQNTGELFF. Here the CDR3 DNA reads TGCACCAGCAGCCGACGTGGACTAGCGCAAAACACCGGGGAGCTGTTTTTT.

This chain joins TRBV7-9 and TRBJ1-3, with D unclear. V was trimmed by 1 base and J by 5 bases, leaving 15 bases between them. Per the germline V gene, CDR1 is SEHNR and CDR2 is FQNEAQ (reference sequence). The CDR3 is 16 amino acids. CDR3 protein: CASSLEAPGSRNTIYF. CDR3 nucleotide sequence: TGTGCCAGCAGCTTAGAGGCCCCAGGAAGTAGAAACACCATATATTTT.

The J gene is TRBJ1-6, the V gene TRBV7-9; no reliable D call. This CDR3 is 14 amino acids long. V gave up 1 base and J gave up 8 bases, with 9 bases separating them. Germline V gene lookup returns CDR1 SEHNR and CDR2 FQNEAQ (reference sequence). CDR3 coding DNA: TGTGCCAGCAGCTTAGGCAGAAGCGATTCACCCCTCCACTTT. This codes for CASSLGRSDSPLHF.

The chain carries TRBV11-2 and TRBJ1-1; D is unclear. Germline CDR1 and CDR2: SGHAT and FQNNGV. The length of the CDR3 is 15 residues. With 3 bases removed from V and 0 bases from J, the gap between germline ends came to 11 bases. CDR3 coding DNA: TGTGCCAGCAGCTTCGGGAGAAACATGAACACTGAAGCTTTCTTT. This encodes CASSFGRNMNTEAFF.